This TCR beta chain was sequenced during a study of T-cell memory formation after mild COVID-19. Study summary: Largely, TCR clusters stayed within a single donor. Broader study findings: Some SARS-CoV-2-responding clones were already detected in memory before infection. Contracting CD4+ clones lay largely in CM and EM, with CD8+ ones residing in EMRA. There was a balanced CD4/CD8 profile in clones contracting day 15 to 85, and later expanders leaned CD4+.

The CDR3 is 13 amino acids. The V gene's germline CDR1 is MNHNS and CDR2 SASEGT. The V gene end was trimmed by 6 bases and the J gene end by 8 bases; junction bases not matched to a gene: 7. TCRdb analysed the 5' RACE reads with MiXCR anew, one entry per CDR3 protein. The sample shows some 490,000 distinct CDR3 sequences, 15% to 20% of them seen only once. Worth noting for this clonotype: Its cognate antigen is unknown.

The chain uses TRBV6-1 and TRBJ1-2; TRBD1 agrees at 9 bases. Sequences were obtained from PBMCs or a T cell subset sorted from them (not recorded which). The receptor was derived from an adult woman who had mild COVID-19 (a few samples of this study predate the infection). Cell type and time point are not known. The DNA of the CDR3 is TGTGCCAGCAGAGGTGACAGGGGGATCGGCTACACCTTC. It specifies CASRGDRGIGYTF.